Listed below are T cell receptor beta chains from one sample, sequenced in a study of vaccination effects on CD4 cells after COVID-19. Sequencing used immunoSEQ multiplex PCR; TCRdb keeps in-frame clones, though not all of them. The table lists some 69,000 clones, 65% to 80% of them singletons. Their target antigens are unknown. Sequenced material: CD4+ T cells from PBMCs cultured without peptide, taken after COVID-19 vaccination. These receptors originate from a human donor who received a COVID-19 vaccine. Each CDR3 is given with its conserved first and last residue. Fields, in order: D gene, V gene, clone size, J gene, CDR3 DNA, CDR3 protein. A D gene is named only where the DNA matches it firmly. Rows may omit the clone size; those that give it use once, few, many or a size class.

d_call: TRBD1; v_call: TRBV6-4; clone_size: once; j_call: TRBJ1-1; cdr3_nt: TGTGCCAGCAGTGTCGGAGACAGGGCTTTGACTGAAGCTTTCTTT; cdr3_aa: CASSVGDRALTEAFF
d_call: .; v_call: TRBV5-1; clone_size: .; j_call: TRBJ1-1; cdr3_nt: TGCGCCAGCAGCCCTTCGACAGGACTGAGGTACACTGAAGCTTTCTTT; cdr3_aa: CASSPSTGLRYTEAFF
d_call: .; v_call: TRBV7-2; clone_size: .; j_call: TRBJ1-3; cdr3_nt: TGTGCCAGCAGCCCTACTGAGAGCTCTGGAAACACCATATATTTT; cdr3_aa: CASSPTESSGNTIYF
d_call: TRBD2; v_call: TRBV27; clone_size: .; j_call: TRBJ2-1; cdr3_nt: TGTGCCAGCAGTTTATCTTCCCTAGCGGGGGGGATGGGTGAGCAGTTCTTC; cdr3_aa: CASSLSSLAGGMGEQFF
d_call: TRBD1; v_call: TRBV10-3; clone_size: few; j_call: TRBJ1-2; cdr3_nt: TGTGCCATCAGCGAATTCAGGGACAGAGGGCCCTATGGCTACACCTTC; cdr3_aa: CAISEFRDRGPYGYTF
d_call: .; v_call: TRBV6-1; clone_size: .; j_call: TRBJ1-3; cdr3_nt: TGTGCCAGCAGTGAATTTGTAGGCTCTGGAAACACCATATATTTT; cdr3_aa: CASSEFVGSGNTIYF
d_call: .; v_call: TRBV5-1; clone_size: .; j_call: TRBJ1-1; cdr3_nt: TGCGCCTGTGGGGACCCGAACACTGAAGCTTTCTTT; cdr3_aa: CACGDPNTEAFF
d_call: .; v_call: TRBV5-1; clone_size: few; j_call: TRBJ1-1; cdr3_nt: TGCGCCAGCAGCTTGGCCGTCCAGGGGAACACTGAAGCTTTCTTT; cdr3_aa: CASSLAVQGNTEAFF
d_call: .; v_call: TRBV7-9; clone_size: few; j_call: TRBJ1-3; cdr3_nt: TGTGCCAGCAGCTTAGATCGACTCCGGGGGACCATTGCTGGAAACACCATATATTTT; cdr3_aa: CASSLDRLRGTIAGNTIYF
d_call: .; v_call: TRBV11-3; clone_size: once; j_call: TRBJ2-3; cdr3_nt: TGTGCCAGCAGCATCACAGGATCAGATACGCAGTATTTT; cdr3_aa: CASSITGSDTQYF